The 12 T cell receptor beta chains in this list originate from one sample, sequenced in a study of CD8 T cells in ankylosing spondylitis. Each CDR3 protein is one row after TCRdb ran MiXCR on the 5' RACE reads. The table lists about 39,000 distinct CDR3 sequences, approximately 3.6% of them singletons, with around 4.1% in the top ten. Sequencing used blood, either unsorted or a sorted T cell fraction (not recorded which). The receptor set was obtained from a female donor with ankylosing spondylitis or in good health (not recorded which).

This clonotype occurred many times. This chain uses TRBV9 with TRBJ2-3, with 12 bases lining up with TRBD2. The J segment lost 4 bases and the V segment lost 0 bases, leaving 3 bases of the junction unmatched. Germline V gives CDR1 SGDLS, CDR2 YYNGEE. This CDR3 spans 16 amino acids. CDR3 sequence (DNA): TGTGCCAGCAGCGTAGCTAGCGGGGGGGATCCAGATACGCAGTATTTT. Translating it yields CASSVASGGDPDTQYF.

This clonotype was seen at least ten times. CDR3 sequence: CASSATGGVTEAFF. For the CDR3, the DNA is TGTGCCAGCAGCGCCACAGGGGGGGTTACTGAAGCTTTCTTT. V gene TRBV9 combines with J gene TRBJ1-1; TRBD1 matches 8 bases. Germline CDR1 reads SGDLS; CDR2 reads YYNGEE. The V gene end was trimmed by 3 bases and the J gene end by 5 bases; junction bases not matched to a gene: 6. This CDR3 contains 14 residues.

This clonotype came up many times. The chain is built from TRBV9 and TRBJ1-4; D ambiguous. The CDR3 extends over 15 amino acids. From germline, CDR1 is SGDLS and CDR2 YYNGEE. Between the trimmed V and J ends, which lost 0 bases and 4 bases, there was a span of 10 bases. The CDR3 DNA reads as TGTGCCAGCAGCGTAGCTCCAGAGGGTAATGAAAAACTGTTTTTT. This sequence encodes CASSVAPEGNEKLFF. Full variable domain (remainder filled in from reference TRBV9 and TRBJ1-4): DSGVTQTPKHLITATGQRVTLRCSPRSGDLSVYWYQQSLDQGLQFLIQYYNGEERAKGNILERFSAQQFPDLHSELNLSSLELGDSALYFCASSVAPEGNEKLFFGSGTQLSVL.

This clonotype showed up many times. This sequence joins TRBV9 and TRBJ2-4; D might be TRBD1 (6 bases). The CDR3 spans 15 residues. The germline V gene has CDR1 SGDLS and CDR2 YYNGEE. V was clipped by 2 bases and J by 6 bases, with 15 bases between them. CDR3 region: CASSVTGSNGNIQYF. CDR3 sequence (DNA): TGTGCCAGCAGCGTCACAGGGAGTAATGGAAACATTCAGTACTTC.

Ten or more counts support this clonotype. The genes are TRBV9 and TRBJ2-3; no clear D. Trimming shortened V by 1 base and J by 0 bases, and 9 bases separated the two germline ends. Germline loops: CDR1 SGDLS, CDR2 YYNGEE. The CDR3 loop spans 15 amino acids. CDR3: CASSVSATSTDTQYF. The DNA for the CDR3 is TGTGCCAGCAGCGTATCGGCTACTAGCACAGATACGCAGTATTTT.

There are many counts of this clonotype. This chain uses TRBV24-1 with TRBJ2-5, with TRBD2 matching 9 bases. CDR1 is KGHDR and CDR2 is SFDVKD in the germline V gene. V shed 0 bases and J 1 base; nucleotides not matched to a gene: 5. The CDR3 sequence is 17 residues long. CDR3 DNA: TGTGCCACCAGTGATTTGCAACGCGGGGGGGGCCAAGAGACCCAGTACTTC. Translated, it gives CATSDLQRGGGQETQYF.

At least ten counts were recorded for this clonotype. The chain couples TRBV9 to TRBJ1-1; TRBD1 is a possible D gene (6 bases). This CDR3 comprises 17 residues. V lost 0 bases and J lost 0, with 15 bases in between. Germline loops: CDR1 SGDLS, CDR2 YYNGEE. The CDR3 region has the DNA TGTGCCAGCAGCGTAGCTGGGGGGGCTCAACTGAACACTGAAGCTTTCTTT. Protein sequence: CASSVAGGAQLNTEAFF.

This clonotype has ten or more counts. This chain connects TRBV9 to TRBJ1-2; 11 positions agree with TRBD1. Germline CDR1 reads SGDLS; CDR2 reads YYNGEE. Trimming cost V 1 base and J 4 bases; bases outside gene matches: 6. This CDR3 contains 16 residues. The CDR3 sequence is CASSVFRTGGGYGYTF. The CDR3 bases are TGTGCCAGCAGCGTATTCCGGACAGGGGGCGGCTATGGCTACACCTTC.

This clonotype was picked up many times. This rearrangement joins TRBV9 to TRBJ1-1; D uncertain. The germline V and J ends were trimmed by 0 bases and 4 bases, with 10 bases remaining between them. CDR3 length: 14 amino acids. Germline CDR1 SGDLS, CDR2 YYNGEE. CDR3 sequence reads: CASSVGVPPTEAFF. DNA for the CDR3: TGTGCCAGCAGCGTAGGGGTTCCCCCCACTGAAGCTTTCTTT.

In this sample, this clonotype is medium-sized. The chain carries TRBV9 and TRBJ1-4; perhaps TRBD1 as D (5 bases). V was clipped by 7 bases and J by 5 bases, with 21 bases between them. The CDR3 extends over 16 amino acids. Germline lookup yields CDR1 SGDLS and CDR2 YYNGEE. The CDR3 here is CASANSGAGRNEKLFF. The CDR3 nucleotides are TGTGCCAGCGCAAACTCCGGAGCAGGGAGAAATGAAAAACTGTTTTTT.

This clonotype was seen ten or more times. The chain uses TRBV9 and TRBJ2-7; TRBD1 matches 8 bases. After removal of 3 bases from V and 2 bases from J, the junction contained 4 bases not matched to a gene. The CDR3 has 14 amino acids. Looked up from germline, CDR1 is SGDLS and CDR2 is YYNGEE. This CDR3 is CASSADRGAYEQYF. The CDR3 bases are TGTGCCAGCAGCGCCGACAGGGGAGCCTACGAGCAGTACTTC.

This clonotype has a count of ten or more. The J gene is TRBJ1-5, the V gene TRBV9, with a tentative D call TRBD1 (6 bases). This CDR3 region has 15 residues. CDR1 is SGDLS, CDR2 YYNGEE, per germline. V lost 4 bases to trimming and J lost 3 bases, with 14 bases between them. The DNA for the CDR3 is TGTGCCAGCAGCAAGACCGGACAGAACAATCAGCCCCAGCATTTT. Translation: CASSKTGQNNQPQHF. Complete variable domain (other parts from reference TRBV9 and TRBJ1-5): DSGVTQTPKHLITATGQRVTLRCSPRSGDLSVYWYQQSLDQGLQFLIQYYNGEERAKGNILERFSAQQFPDLHSELNLSSLELGDSALYFCASSKTGQNNQPQHFGDGTRLSIL.